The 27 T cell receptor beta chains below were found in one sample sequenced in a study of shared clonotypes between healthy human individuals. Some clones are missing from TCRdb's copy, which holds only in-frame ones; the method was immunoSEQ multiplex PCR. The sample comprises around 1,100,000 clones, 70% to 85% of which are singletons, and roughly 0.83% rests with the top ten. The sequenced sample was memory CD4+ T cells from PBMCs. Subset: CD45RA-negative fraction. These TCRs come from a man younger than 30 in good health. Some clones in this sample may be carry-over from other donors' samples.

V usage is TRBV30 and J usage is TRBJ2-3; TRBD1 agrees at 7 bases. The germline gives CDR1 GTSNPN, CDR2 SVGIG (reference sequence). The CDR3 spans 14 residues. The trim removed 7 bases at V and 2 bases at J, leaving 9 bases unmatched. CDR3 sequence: CASQTGRFTDTQYF. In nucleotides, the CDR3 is TGTGCCTCTCAGACAGGGAGATTCACAGATACGCAGTATTTT.

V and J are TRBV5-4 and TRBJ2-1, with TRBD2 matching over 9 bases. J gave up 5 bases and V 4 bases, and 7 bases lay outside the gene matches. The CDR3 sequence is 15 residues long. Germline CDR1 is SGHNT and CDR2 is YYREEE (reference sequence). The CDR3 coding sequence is TGTGCCAGCAGCCACAGGCGGGAGGGGGACAATGAGCAGTTCTTC. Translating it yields CASSHRREGDNEQFF.

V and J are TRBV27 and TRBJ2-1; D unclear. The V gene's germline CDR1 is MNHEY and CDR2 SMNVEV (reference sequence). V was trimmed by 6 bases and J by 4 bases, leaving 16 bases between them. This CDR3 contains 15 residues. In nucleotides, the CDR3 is TGTGCCAGCAGACGAGACTCAGGCAGTTACAATGAGCAGTTCTTC. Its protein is CASRRDSGSYNEQFF.

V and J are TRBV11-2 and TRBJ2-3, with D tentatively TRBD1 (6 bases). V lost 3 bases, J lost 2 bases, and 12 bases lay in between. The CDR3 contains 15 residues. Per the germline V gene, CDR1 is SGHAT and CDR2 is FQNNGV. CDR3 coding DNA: TGTGCCAGCAGCTTGTACAGGGTCTTCACAGATACGCAGTATTTT. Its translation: CASSLYRVFTDTQYF.

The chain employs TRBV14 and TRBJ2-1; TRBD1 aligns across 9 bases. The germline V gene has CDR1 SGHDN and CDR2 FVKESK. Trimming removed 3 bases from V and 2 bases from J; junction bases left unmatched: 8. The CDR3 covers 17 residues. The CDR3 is CASSHAKGQGTYNEQFF. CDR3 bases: TGTGCCAGCAGCCATGCTAAAGGACAGGGGACCTACAATGAGCAGTTCTTC.

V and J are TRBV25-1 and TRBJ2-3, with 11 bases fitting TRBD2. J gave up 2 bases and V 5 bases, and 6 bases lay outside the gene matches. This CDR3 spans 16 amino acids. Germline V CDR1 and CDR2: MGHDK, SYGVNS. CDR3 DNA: TGTGCCAGCAGTAGATTGGGACTAGCGGACACAGATACGCAGTATTTT. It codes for CASSRLGLADTDTQYF. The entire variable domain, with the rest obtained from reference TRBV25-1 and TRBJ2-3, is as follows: EADIYQTPRYLVIGTGKKITLECSQTMGHDKMYWYQQDPGMELHLIHYSYGVNSTEKGDLSSESTVSRIRTEHFPLTLESARPSHTSQYLCASSRLGLADTDTQYFGPGTRLTVL.

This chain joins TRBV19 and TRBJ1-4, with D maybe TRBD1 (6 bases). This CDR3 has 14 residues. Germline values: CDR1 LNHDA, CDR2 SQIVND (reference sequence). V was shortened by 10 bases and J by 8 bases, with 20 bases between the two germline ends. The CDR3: CATARDTRDEKLFF. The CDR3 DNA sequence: TGTGCCACCGCCCGGGACACCCGCGACGAAAAACTGTTTTTT.

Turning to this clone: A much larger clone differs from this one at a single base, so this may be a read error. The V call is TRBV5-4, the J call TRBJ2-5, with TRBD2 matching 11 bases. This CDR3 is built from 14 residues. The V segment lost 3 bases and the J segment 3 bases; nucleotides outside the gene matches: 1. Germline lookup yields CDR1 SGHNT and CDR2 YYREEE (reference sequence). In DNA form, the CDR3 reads TGTGCCAGCAGCTCGGGACTAGCGGAAGAGACCCAGTACTTC. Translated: CASSSGLAEETQYF.

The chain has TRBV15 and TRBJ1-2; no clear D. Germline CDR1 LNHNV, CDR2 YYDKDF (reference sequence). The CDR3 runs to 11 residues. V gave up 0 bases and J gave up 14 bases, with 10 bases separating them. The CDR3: CATSREDSLTF. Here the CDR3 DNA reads TGTGCCACCAGCAGAGAGGACTCCTTAACCTTC.

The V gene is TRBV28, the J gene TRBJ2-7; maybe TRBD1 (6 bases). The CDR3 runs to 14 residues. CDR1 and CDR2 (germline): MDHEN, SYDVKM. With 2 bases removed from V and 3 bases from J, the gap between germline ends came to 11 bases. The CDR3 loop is CASSLLGQLYEQYF. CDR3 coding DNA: TGTGCCAGCAGTTTACTTGGACAGCTCTACGAGCAGTACTTC.

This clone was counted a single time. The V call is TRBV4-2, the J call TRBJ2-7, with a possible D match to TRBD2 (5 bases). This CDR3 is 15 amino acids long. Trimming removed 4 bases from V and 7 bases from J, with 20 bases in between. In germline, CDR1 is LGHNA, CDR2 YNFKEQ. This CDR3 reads CASSLGIRTDGEQYF. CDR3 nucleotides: TGTGCCAGCAGCCTCGGGATTCGGACCGATGGGGAGCAGTACTTC.

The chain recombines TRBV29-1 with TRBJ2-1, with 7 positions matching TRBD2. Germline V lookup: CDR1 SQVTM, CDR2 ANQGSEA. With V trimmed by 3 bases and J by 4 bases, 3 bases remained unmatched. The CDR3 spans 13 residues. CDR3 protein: CSVDPSGYNEQFF. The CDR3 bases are TGCAGCGTTGATCCTAGCGGATACAATGAGCAGTTCTTC.

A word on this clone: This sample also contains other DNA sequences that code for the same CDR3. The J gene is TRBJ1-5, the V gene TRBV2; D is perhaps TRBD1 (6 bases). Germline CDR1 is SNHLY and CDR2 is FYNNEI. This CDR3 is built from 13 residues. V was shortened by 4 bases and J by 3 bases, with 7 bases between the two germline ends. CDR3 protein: CASSGDNNQPQHF. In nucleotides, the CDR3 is TGTGCCAGCAGTGGGGACAACAATCAGCCCCAGCATTTT.

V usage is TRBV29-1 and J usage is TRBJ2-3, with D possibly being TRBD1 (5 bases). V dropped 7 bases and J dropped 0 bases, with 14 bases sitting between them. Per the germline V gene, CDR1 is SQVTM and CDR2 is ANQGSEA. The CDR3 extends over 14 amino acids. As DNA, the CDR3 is TGCAGCGGAGGACAAGATGTTAGCACAGATACGCAGTATTTT. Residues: CSGGQDVSTDTQYF.

The DNA for the CDR3 is TGTGCCAGCAGCTTAGGGGTGGGGCAGTACTTC. Amino acids: CASSLGVGQYF. The chain combines TRBV7-9 with TRBJ2-7; D gene ambiguous. Germline V gene lookup returns CDR1 SEHNR and CDR2 FQNEAQ (reference sequence). CDR3 length equals 11 residues. Trimming took 1 base from V and 9 from J, leaving 7 bases between them. Full variable domain (missing parts from reference TRBV7-9 and TRBJ2-7): DTGVSQNPRHKITKRGQNVTFRCDPISEHNRLYWYRQTLGQGPEFLTYFQNEAQLEKSRLLSDRFSAERPKGSFSTLEIQRTEQGDSAMYLCASSLGVGQYFGPGTRLTVT.

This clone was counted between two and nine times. CDR3 loop: CASSRTQETRASGYTF. The DNA for the CDR3 is TGTGCCAGCAGTCGCACCCAGGAGACACGGGCTAGTGGCTACACCTTC. The chain links TRBV2 to TRBJ1-2; D remains ambiguous. V dropped 5 bases and J dropped 7 bases, with 23 bases sitting between them. CDR1 SNHLY and CDR2 FYNNEI come from the germline V gene. CDR3 size: 16 residues.

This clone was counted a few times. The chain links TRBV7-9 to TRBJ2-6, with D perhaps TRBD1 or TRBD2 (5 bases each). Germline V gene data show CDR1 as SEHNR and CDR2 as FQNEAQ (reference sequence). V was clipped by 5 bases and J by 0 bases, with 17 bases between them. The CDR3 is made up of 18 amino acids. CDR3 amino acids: CASSPPRGARSGANVLTF. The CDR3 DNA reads TGTGCCAGCAGCCCCCCCAGAGGGGCCCGCTCTGGGGCCAACGTCCTGACTTTC.

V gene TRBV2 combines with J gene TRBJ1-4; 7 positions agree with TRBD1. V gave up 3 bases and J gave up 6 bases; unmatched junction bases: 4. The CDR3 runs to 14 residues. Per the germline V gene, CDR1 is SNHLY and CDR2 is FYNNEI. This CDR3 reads CASSEGRGDEKLFF. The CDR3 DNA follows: TGTGCCAGCAGTGAGGGCAGGGGGGATGAAAAACTGTTTTTT.

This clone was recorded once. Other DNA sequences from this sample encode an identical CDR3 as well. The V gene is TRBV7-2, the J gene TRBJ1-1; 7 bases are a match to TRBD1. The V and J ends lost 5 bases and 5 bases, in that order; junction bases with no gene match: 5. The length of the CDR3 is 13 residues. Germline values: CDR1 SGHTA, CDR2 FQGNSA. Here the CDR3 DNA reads TGTGCCAGCAGCCCACAGGGGCGGACTGAAGCTTTCTTT. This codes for CASSPQGRTEAFF.

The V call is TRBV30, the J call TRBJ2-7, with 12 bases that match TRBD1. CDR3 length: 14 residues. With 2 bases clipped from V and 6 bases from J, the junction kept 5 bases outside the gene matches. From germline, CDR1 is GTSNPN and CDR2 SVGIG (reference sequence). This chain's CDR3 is CAWSTGTGGREQYF. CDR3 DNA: TGTGCCTGGAGTACCGGGACAGGGGGCCGCGAGCAGTACTTC.

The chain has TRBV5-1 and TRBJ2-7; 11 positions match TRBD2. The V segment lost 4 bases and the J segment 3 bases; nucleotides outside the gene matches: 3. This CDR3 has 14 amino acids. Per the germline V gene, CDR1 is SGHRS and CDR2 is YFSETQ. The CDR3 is CASSETSGSYEQYF. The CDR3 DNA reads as TGCGCCAGCAGCGAAACTAGCGGGAGCTACGAGCAGTACTTC. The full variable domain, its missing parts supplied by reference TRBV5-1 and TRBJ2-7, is KAGVTQTPRYLIKTRGQQVTLSCSPISGHRSVSWYQQTPGQGLQFLFEYFSETQRNKGNFPGRFSGRQFSNSRSEMNVSTLELGDSALYLCASSETSGSYEQYFGPGTRLTVT.

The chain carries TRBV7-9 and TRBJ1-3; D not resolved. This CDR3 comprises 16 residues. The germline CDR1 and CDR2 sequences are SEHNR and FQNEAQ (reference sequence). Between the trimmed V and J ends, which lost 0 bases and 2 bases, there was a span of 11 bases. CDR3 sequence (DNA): TGTGCCAGCAGCTTAGCGGCAGGAGACACTGGAAACACCATATATTTT. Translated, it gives CASSLAAGDTGNTIYF.

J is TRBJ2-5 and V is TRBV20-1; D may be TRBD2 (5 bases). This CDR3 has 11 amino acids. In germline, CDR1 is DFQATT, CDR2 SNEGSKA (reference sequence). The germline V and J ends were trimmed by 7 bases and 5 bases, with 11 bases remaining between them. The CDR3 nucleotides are TGCAGTGAACGAAGGAGGGAGACCCAGTACTTC. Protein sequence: CSERRRETQYF.

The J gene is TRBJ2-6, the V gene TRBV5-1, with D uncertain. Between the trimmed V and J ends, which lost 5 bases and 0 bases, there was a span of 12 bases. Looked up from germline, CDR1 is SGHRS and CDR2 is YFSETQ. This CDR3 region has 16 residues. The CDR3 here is CASRSDFPSGANVLTF. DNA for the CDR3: TGCGCCAGCAGGTCAGATTTTCCCTCTGGGGCCAACGTCCTGACTTTC.

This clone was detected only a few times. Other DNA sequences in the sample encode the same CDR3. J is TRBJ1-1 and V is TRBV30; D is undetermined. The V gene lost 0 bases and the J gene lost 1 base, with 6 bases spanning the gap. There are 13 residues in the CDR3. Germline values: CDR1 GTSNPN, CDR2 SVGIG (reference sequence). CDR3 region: CAWSVLGNTEAFF. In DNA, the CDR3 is TGTGCCTGGAGTGTACTAGGGAACACTGAAGCTTTCTTT.

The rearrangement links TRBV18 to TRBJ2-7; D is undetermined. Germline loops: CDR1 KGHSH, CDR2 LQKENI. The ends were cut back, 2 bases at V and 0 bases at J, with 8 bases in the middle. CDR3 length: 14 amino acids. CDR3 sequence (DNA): TGTGCCAGCTCACCAGCCAGCAGCTCCTACGAGCAGTACTTC. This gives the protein CASSPASSSYEQYF.

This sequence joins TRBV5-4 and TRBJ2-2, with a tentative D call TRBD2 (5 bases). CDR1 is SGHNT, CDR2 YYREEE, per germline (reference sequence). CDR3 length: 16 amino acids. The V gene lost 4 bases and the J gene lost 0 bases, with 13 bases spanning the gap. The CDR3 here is CASSPSGEANTGELFF. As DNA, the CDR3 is TGTGCCAGCAGCCCCTCCGGGGAAGCGAACACCGGGGAGCTGTTTTTT. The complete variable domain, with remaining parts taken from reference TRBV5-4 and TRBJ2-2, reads ETGVTQSPTHLIKTRGQQVTLRCSSQSGHNTVSWYQQALGQGPQFIFQYYREEENGRGNFPPRFSGLQFPNYSSELNVNALELDDSALYLCASSPSGEANTGELFFGEGSRLTVL.